Presented here are 20 T cell receptor beta chains from one specimen sequenced in a study of blood T cell repertoires in COVID-19. Some clones are missing from TCRdb's copy, which holds only in-frame ones; the method was immunoSEQ multiplex PCR. The repertoire holds about 480,000 clones, with approximately 90% as singletons. What was sequenced was peripheral blood. The receptors come from a woman in her twenties or thirties with acute or convalescent COVID-19.

The chain uses TRBV7-8 and TRBJ1-1, with TRBD1 matching over 9 bases. The germline V gene has CDR1 SGHVS and CDR2 FQNEAQ. The CDR3 runs 15 residues. V lost 3 bases, J lost 4 bases, and 6 bases stayed unmatched. In nucleotides, the CDR3 is TGTGCCAGCAGCTTCCGGACAGGGGAGGGCACTGAAGCTTTCTTT. Protein product: CASSFRTGEGTEAFF.

This chain connects TRBV30 to TRBJ1-2, with D possibly matching TRBD1 (5 bases). The CDR3 is 13 amino acids. Germline V gives CDR1 GTSNPN, CDR2 SVGIG (reference sequence). Trimming pared 0 bases from V and 8 bases from J, leaving 13 bases between. CDR3 sequence: CAWSVRGGYGYTF. The CDR3 DNA sequence: TGTGCCTGGAGTGTAAGGGGAGGTTACGGCTACACCTTC.

The chain carries TRBV10-2 and TRBJ2-7; D might be TRBD1 (6 bases). Germline-derived CDR1 and CDR2 are WSHSY and SAAADI. V lost 3 bases and J 1 base, leaving 16 bases between the germline ends. The CDR3 runs 16 residues. CDR3 region: CASSDPGTTRSYEQYF. The CDR3 nucleotides are TGCGCCAGCAGTGACCCCGGGACAACCCGGTCCTACGAGCAGTACTTC.

This chain joins TRBV4-1 and TRBJ2-3; the D is unclear. The germline V gene encodes CDR1 MGHRA and CDR2 YSYEKL. V was shortened by 6 bases and J by 0 bases, with 13 bases between the two germline ends. The CDR3 length is 15 residues. The CDR3 is CASRRSSSSTDTQYF. The CDR3, as DNA: TGCGCCAGCAGGCGGTCCAGCTCTAGCACAGATACGCAGTATTTT.

The chain joins TRBV11-2 to TRBJ2-3; no clear D. The germline CDR1 and CDR2 sequences are SGHAT and FQNNGV. The CDR3 consists of 16 residues. V was clipped by 0 bases and J by 6 bases, with 16 bases between them. This CDR3 is CASSLDQDVAADTQYF. The CDR3, as DNA: TGTGCCAGCAGCTTAGATCAAGACGTTGCAGCGGATACGCAGTATTTT.

The chain employs TRBV19 and TRBJ2-7, with TRBD1 matching over 7 bases. J was trimmed by 2 bases and V by 8 bases; bases with no gene match: 9. This CDR3 is 14 amino acids long. The germline V gene has CDR1 LNHDA and CDR2 SQIVND (reference sequence). The CDR3 DNA reads TGTGCCAGTGGGAAGGGACAGCCAGCCTACGAGCAGTACTTC. Protein sequence: CASGKGQPAYEQYF.

The table lists this clone with a few counts. This chain links TRBV6-5 with TRBJ2-2; TRBD2 aligns across 10 bases. The germline gives CDR1 MNHEY, CDR2 SVGAGI. This CDR3 is 15 amino acids long. The junction had 6 bases not matched to a gene; V was cut back by 4 bases and J by 7 bases. The CDR3 loop is CASSSSGGLVGELFF. CDR3 in DNA: TGTGCCAGCAGTTCTAGCGGGGGCTTAGTCGGGGAGCTGTTTTTT.

This chain connects TRBV14 to TRBJ1-2; unclear D gene. Germline values: CDR1 SGHDN, CDR2 FVKESK. This CDR3 comprises 13 residues. V was pared by 2 bases and J by 4 bases, with 8 bases between. CDR3 sequence reads: CASSQNPLYGYTF. For the CDR3, the DNA is TGTGCCAGCAGCCAAAATCCCCTCTATGGCTACACCTTC.

V usage is TRBV13 and J usage is TRBJ2-1; 15 nucleotides align to TRBD2. V gave up 5 bases and J gave up 4 bases; unmatched junction bases: 9. There are 18 residues in the CDR3. Germline CDR1 PRHDT, CDR2 FYEKMQ (reference sequence). The CDR3 loop is CASSPGTSGGRVYNEQFF. CDR3 nucleotide sequence: TGTGCCAGCAGCCCCGGGACTAGCGGGGGGCGAGTTTACAATGAGCAGTTCTTC. The full variable domain, rest sourced from reference TRBV13 and TRBJ2-1, is AAGVIQSPRHLIKEKRETATLKCYPIPRHDTVYWYQQGPGQDPQFLISFYEKMQSDKGSIPDRFSAQQFSDYHSELNMSSLELGDSALYFCASSPGTSGGRVYNEQFFGPGTRLTVL.

The chain uses TRBV4-1 and TRBJ2-7; 10 positions match TRBD1. Germline CDR1 is MGHRA and CDR2 is YSYEKL. The CDR3 loop spans 16 amino acids. Germline trimming cut 4 bases from V and 7 bases from J; bases unmatched to any gene: 13. CDR3 sequence (DNA): TGCGCCAGCAGCCCTCGACAGGGGGCCCCTCCCCGGGAGCAGTACTTC. Its translation: CASSPRQGAPPREQYF.

This rearrangement joins TRBV2 to TRBJ2-2; 10 nucleotides align to TRBD1. Trimming cost V 10 bases and J 4 bases; bases outside gene matches: 6. This CDR3 comprises 14 residues. Germline V gene lookup returns CDR1 SNHLY and CDR2 FYNNEI. The chain's CDR3 is CANRQGASTGELFF. CDR3 coding DNA: TGTGCCAACCGACAGGGGGCGTCCACCGGGGAGCTGTTTTTT.

This clone turned up a few times. The chain combines TRBV28 with TRBJ1-1, with 7 positions matching TRBD1. This CDR3 is 11 amino acids long. Germline lookup yields CDR1 MDHEN and CDR2 SYDVKM. CDR3 bases: TGTGTCACAGCCTCCCAGGGGGGAGCTTTCTTT. It yields the protein CVTASQGGAFF.

The J gene is TRBJ1-5, the V gene TRBV27; 9 bases are a match to TRBD1. After removal of 6 bases from V and 4 bases from J, the junction contained 7 bases not matched to a gene. Germline-derived CDR1 and CDR2 are MNHEY and SMNVEV (reference sequence). The CDR3 has 15 residues. In DNA form, the CDR3 reads TGTGCCAGCAGCCTTCTGGGACAGGGTAATCAGCCCCAGCATTTT. Its protein is CASSLLGQGNQPQHF.

The V gene is TRBV2, the J gene TRBJ2-3; 13 positions agree with TRBD2. The CDR3 is 19 amino acids. With 6 bases clipped from V and 0 bases from J, the junction kept 12 bases outside the gene matches. From germline, CDR1 is SNHLY and CDR2 FYNNEI. Here the CDR3 DNA reads TGTGCCAGCAGCTCGAGACTAGCGGGGGGACCTAAAAGCACAGATACGCAGTATTTT. Translated: CASSSRLAGGPKSTDTQYF.

The chain employs TRBV12-1 and TRBJ1-4. TRBV12-1 is shown as a pseudogene. The CDR3 has 16 residues. For the CDR3, the DNA is TGTGCCGGCCGAGGCGACCCATGGGTTTCTAATGAAAAACTGTTTTTT. Translating gives CAGRGDPWVSNEKLFF.

The V gene is TRBV6-6, the J gene TRBJ2-7; TRBD1 aligns across 8 bases. This CDR3 is built from 14 residues. Germline V CDR1 and CDR2: MNHNY, SVGAGI (reference sequence). The V gene end was trimmed by 2 bases and the J gene end by 5 bases; junction bases not matched to a gene: 5. CDR3 nucleotide sequence: TGTGCCAGCAGTTACCGACAGGGGAGCAACGAGCAGTACTTC. Amino acid sequence: CASSYRQGSNEQYF.

This clone has a single count. The CDR3 bases are TGTGCCAGCAGCTCGACAGGGGATAACACCGGGGAGCTGTTTTTT. Its translation is CASSSTGDNTGELFF. V and J are TRBV7-3 and TRBJ2-2; 8 bases fit TRBD1. After removal of 4 bases from V and 2 bases from J, the junction contained 3 bases not matched to a gene. The CDR3 extends over 15 amino acids. Germline V gene data show CDR1 as SGHTA and CDR2 as FQGTGA. The full variable domain, completed using reference TRBV7-3 and TRBJ2-2, is GAGVSQTPSNKVTEKGKYVELRCDPISGHTALYWYRQSLGQGPEFLIYFQGTGAADDSGLPNDRFFAVRPEGSVSTLKIQRTERGDSAVYLCASSSTGDNTGELFFGEGSRLTVL.

This clone was picked up a small number of times. The J gene is TRBJ1-2, the V gene TRBV19, with D perhaps matching TRBD1 (5 bases). With 5 bases removed from V and 1 base from J, the gap between germline ends came to 14 bases. The CDR3 contains 15 residues. Looked up from germline, CDR1 is LNHDA and CDR2 is SQIVND (reference sequence). The CDR3 coding sequence is TGTGCCAGTAGTTCCCAGGGTTGGAGTAACTATGGCTACACCTTC. It is translated as CASSSQGWSNYGYTF. The full variable domain, its missing parts supplied by reference TRBV19 and TRBJ1-2, is DGGITQSPKYLFRKEGQNVTLSCEQNLNHDAMYWYRQDPGQGLRLIYYSQIVNDFQKGDIAEGYSVSREKKESFPLTVTSAQKNPTAFYLCASSSQGWSNYGYTFGSGTRLTVV.

J is TRBJ1-5 and V is TRBV11-1; the D is unclear. The CDR3 is made up of 13 amino acids. Per the germline V gene, CDR1 is SGHAT and CDR2 is FQDESV (reference sequence). V was shortened by 1 base and J by 4 bases, with 5 bases between the two germline ends. CDR3 nucleotides: TGTGCCAGCAGCTTAGGCAGAAATCAGCCCCAGCATTTT. Translated: CASSLGRNQPQHF.

This clone has just one count. The chain has TRBV4-2 and TRBJ2-6, with 8 bases identical to TRBD1. After removal of 1 base from V and 0 bases from J, the junction contained 8 bases not matched to a gene. Germline V gene lookup returns CDR1 LGHNA and CDR2 YNFKEQ. CDR3 size: 19 residues. DNA for the CDR3: TGTGCCAGCAGCCAAGGAAGGACAGGGTACCACTCTGGGGCCAACGTCCTGACTTTC. Protein: CASSQGRTGYHSGANVLTF.